This T cell receptor (beta chain) is from a study of beta chain features in type 1 diabetes. At the level of the study: Taken together, all samples contributed some 98 million examined sorted cells.

This clone turned up a few times. Each of the CD4+ naive, central memory, regulatory and stem cell-like memory populations was sorted via CD45RO/CCR7/CD25/CD127/CD95/CD27. Expressed TCRB transcripts were sequenced because the entire RNA isolate underwent reverse transcription. Profiled with immunoSEQ multiplex PCR; TCRdb holds only in-frame clones, not every one. This table has around 150,000 clones, roughly 7.2% appearing once. Specimen: central memory CD4+ T cells from blood. The TCR sequence derives from a woman aged 30 to 39 in good health.

The CDR3 bases are TGTGCCAGCAGCTTGGTAGGGACTCGTGGCACAGATACGCAGTATTTT. Translating gives CASSLVGTRGTDTQYF. The gene calls are TRBV5-4 and TRBJ2-3, with D possibly matching TRBD2 (6 bases). Between the trimmed V and J ends, which lost 0 bases and 1 base, there was a span of 12 bases. The CDR3 spans 16 residues. Germline CDR1 SGHNT, CDR2 YYREEE (reference sequence).